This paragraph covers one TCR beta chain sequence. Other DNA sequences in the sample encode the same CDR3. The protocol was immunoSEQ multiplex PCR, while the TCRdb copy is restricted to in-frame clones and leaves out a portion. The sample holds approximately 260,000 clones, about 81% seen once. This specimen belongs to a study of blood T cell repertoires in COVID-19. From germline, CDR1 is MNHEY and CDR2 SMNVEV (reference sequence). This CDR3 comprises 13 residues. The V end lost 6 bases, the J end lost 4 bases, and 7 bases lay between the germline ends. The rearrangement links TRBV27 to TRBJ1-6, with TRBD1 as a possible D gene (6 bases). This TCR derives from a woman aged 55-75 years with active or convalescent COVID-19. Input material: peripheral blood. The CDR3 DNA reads TGTGCCAGCAGCGGACAGTATAATTCACCCCTCCACTTT. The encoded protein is CASSGQYNSPLHF.